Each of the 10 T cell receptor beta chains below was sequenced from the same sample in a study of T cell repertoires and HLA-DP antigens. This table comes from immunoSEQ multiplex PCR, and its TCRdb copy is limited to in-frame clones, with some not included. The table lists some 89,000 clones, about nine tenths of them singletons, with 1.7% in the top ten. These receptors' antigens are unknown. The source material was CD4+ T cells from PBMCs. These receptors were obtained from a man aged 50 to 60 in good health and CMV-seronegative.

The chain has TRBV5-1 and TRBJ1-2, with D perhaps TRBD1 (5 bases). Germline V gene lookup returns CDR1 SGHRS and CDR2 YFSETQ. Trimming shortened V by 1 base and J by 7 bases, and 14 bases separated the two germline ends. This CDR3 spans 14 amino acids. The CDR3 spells CASSLSGQRSGYTF. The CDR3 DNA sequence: TGCGCCAGCAGCTTGTCAGGGCAGCGATCTGGCTACACCTTC.

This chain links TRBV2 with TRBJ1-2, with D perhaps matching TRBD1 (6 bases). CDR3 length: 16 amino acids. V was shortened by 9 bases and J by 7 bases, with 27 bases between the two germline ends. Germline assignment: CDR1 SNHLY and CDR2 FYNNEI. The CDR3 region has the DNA TGTGCCAGTAGAGGGGGGCCAGACGTCGATCCCGGTGGCTACACCTTC. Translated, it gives CASRGGPDVDPGGYTF. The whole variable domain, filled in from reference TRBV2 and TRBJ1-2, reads EPEVTQTPSHQVTQMGQEVILRCVPISNHLYFYWYRQILGQKVEFLVSFYNNEISEKSEIFDDQFSVERPDGSNFTLKIRSTKLEDSAMYFCASRGGPDVDPGGYTFGSGTRLTVV.

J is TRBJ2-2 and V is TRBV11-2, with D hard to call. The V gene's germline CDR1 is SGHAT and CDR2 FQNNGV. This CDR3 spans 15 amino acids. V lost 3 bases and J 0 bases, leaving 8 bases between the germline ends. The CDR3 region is CASSFRLSNTGELFF. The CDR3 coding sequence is TGTGCCAGCAGCTTTAGGCTCTCGAACACCGGGGAGCTGTTTTTT.

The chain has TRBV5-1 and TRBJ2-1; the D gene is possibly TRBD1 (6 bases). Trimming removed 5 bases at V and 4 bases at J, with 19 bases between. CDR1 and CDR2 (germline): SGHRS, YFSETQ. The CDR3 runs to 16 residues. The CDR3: CASSFITGTPYNEQFF. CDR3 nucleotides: TGCGCCAGCAGTTTTATTACCGGGACACCGTACAATGAGCAGTTCTTC.

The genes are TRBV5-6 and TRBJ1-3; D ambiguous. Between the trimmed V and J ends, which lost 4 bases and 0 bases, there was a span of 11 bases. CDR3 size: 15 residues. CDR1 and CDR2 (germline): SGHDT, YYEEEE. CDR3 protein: CASSAAPTSGNTIYF. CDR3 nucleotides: TGTGCCAGCAGCGCGGCGCCGACCTCTGGAAACACCATATATTTT.

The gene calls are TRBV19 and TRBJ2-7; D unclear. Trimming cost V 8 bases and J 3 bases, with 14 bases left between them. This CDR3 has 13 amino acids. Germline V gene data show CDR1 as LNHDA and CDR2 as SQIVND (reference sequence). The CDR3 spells CASRSKTSYEQYF. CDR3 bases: TGTGCCAGTCGTTCGAAGACAAGCTACGAGCAGTACTTC.

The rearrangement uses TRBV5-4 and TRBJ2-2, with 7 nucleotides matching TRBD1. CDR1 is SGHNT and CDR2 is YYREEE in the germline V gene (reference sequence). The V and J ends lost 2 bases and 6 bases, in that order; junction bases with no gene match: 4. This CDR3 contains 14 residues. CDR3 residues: CASSFNRGSGELFF. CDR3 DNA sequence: TGTGCCAGCAGCTTCAACAGGGGATCCGGGGAGCTGTTTTTT.

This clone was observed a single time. The CDR3 region is CASSPGGLAGGDTQYF. CDR3 sequence (DNA): TGCGCCAGCAGCCCAGGTGGACTAGCGGGAGGGGATACGCAGTATTTT. The chain recombines TRBV5-1 with TRBJ2-3, with 15 bases fitting TRBD2. Germline V gene sequence: CDR1 SGHRS, CDR2 YFSETQ. The CDR3 is made up of 16 amino acids. Germline trimming cut 4 bases from V and 6 bases from J; bases unmatched to any gene: 6.

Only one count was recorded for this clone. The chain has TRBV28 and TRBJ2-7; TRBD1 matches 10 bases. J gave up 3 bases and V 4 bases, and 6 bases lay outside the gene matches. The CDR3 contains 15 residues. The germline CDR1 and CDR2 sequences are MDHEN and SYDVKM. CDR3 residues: CASSSPGQGSYEQYF. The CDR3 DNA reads TGTGCCAGCAGTTCACCGGGACAGGGGAGCTACGAGCAGTACTTC.

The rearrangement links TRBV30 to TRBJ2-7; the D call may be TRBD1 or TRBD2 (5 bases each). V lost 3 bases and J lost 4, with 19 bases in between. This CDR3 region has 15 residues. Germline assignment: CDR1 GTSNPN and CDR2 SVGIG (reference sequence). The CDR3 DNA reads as TGTGCCTGGAGGAGCCCCGGGACGGCAGGTTACGAGCAGTACTTC. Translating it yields CAWRSPGTAGYEQYF.